The 30 T cell receptor beta chains in this list originate from one sample, sequenced in a study of cytomegalovirus exposure and HLA in healthy donors. Sequencing was performed with immunoSEQ multiplex PCR; in TCRdb, only in-frame clones are kept and a portion is missing. This table holds 100,000 to 150,000 clones, 95% to 96% found once. Sample: PBMCs. Receptors originate from a man aged 18 to 30 in good health and CMV-seronegative.

The chain links TRBV6-5 to TRBJ2-7; 9 nucleotides match TRBD2. CDR3 length: 15 amino acids. Germline CDR1 is MNHEY and CDR2 is SVGAGI. Trimming at V came to 5 bases and at J to 2 bases, leaving 7 bases not matched to a gene. CDR3 sequence: CASSVGLANAYEQYF. The CDR3 DNA reads TGTGCCAGCAGTGTCGGACTAGCGAACGCCTACGAGCAGTACTTC.

The chain couples TRBV4-1 to TRBJ1-3, with D hard to call. With 1 base removed from V and 0 bases from J, the gap between germline ends came to 7 bases. The CDR3 runs to 15 residues. In germline, CDR1 is MGHRA, CDR2 YSYEKL. CDR3: CASSQGPSSGNTIYF. CDR3 sequence (DNA): TGCGCCAGCAGCCAAGGCCCGAGCTCTGGAAACACCATATATTTT.

The chain recombines TRBV21-1 with TRBJ2-7; TRBD1 is the table's D call, not checked against the DNA. TRBV21-1 is marked as a pseudogene. This CDR3 spans 14 amino acids. In DNA, the CDR3 is TGTGCCAGCAGCAACTGGACAGGGGGGGACGAGCAGTACTTC. Protein product: CASSNWTGGDEQYF.

This chain connects TRBV29-1 to TRBJ2-3; 8 nucleotides line up with TRBD1. From germline, CDR1 is SQVTM and CDR2 ANQGSEA. J was trimmed by 8 bases and V by 5 bases; bases with no gene match: 21. CDR3 length: 17 residues. CDR3 coding DNA: TGCAGCGTTTCTAATATACTGGGACAGGCCACAAGTGGTACGCAGTATTTT. Amino acids: CSVSNILGQATSGTQYF.

The chain couples TRBV6-5 to TRBJ2-2, with D possibly TRBD1 on 5 matching bases. CDR3 length: 15 amino acids. CDR1 is MNHEY, CDR2 SVGAGI, per germline. V was trimmed by 8 bases and J by 0 bases, leaving 13 bases between them. CDR3 nucleotide sequence: TGTGCCAGCGGACAAATTCGAGCGAACACCGGGGAGCTGTTTTTT. This codes for CASGQIRANTGELFF.

The chain combines TRBV27 with TRBJ1-2, with unresolved D. This CDR3 comprises 13 residues. Between the trimmed V and J ends, which lost 6 bases and 3 bases, there was a span of 11 bases. Germline CDR1 is MNHEY and CDR2 is SMNVEV (reference sequence). CDR3 in amino acids: CASREGLYYGYTF. CDR3 DNA: TGTGCCAGCAGAGAGGGCCTCTACTATGGCTACACCTTC.

The J gene is TRBJ1-2, the V gene TRBV21-1; whether TRBD1, the table's D call, matches the DNA was not checked. TRBV21-1 is deemed a pseudogene. CDR3 length equals 17 residues. The CDR3 sequence: CASSKVADSSENYGYTF. The CDR3 DNA reads TGTGCCAGCAGCAAGGTGGCAGACAGCTCTGAGAACTATGGCTACACCTTC.

This clone was seen once. This rearrangement joins TRBV27 to TRBJ1-2, with 9 bases aligning to TRBD1. This CDR3 is built from 14 residues. The germline CDR1 and CDR2 sequences are MNHEY and SMNVEV (reference sequence). J lost 4 bases, V lost 5 bases, and 5 bases had no gene match. The CDR3 reads CASSPTGGAYGYTF. The DNA for the CDR3 is TGTGCCAGCAGTCCGACAGGGGGGGCCTATGGCTACACCTTC.

This chain links TRBV7-2 with TRBJ2-7; D is undetermined. Trimming took 0 bases from V and 2 from J, leaving 11 bases between them. The CDR3 runs to 15 residues. CDR1 and CDR2 from the germline V gene are SGHTA and FQGNSA. This CDR3 reads CASSLALRAPYEQYF. The CDR3 DNA follows: TGTGCCAGCAGCTTAGCGCTGCGAGCTCCCTACGAGCAGTACTTC.

V and J are TRBV7-3 and TRBJ2-2, with 7 bases matching TRBD1. V lost 5 bases, J lost 7 bases, and 13 bases stayed unmatched. The germline V gene has CDR1 SGHTA and CDR2 FQGTGA. CDR3 length equals 16 residues. CDR3 in amino acids: CASSGSSGTVVGELFF. The CDR3, as DNA: TGTGCCAGCAGCGGGTCGTCCGGGACAGTGGTCGGGGAGCTGTTTTTT.

The V call is TRBV7-8, the J call TRBJ2-4; TRBD2 is a possible D gene (5 bases). CDR3 size: 16 residues. Germline lookup yields CDR1 SGHVS and CDR2 FQNEAQ. The ends were cut back, 4 bases at V and 1 base at J, with 14 bases in the middle. CDR3 sequence (DNA): TGTGCCAGCAGCTCGTCTAGCTCCTTTGCCAAAAACATTCAGTACTTC. Translating gives CASSSSSSFAKNIQYF.

V is TRBV9 and J is TRBJ2-2, with 14 nucleotides matching TRBD2. The V segment lost 1 base and the J segment 4 bases; nucleotides outside the gene matches: 6. The CDR3 totals 18 residues. The V gene's germline CDR1 is SGDLS and CDR2 YYNGEE. CDR3 loop: CASSVRGLAGVGTGELFF. CDR3 nucleotide sequence: TGTGCCAGCAGCGTACGGGGACTAGCGGGAGTCGGCACCGGGGAGCTGTTTTTT.

The chain combines TRBV6-6 with TRBJ2-7; D unclear. This CDR3 has 13 residues. Germline CDR1 and CDR2: MNHNY and SVGAGI (reference sequence). Trimming shortened V by 2 bases and J by 4 bases, and 9 bases separated the two germline ends. The CDR3: CASSYDTRYEQYF. The CDR3 nucleotides read TGTGCCAGCAGTTACGACACCCGATACGAGCAGTACTTC.

This rearrangement joins TRBV5-5 to TRBJ2-7, with unresolved D. CDR3 length: 15 residues. Germline CDR1 is SGHKS and CDR2 is YYEKEE (reference sequence). Trimming left V 0 bases short and J 3 bases short, with 13 bases between. As DNA, the CDR3 is TGTGCCAGCAGCTTGGTGTTTGACAAAGTCTACGAGCAGTACTTC. This translates into CASSLVFDKVYEQYF.

The chain joins TRBV15 to TRBJ1-3; no reliable D call. In germline, CDR1 is LNHNV, CDR2 YYDKDF (reference sequence). This CDR3 spans 17 amino acids. V lost 5 bases and J lost 4, with 21 bases in between. The CDR3 DNA follows: TGTGCCACCAGCCCCCGGACCGGGATTGTGGACGGAAACACCATATATTTT. Translation gives CATSPRTGIVDGNTIYF.

The CDR3 is CASSKREGPYNEQFF. The CDR3 nucleotides are TGTGCCAGTAGTAAGCGGGAGGGCCCCTACAATGAGCAGTTCTTC. The chain couples TRBV11-3 to TRBJ2-1; 10 bases map to TRBD2. CDR1 is SGHNT, CDR2 YENEEA, per germline. The CDR3 consists of 15 residues. V lost 9 bases, J lost 2 bases, and 7 bases stayed unmatched.

This clone is a singleton in its sample. This chain joins TRBV6-5 and TRBJ2-7; 7 nucleotides agree with TRBD1. V shed 5 bases and J 2 bases; nucleotides not matched to a gene: 3. The CDR3 contains 13 residues. The germline CDR1 and CDR2 sequences are MNHEY and SVGAGI. The CDR3 reads CASSRDSPYEQYF. In DNA form, the CDR3 reads TGTGCCAGCAGTCGGGACAGCCCCTACGAGCAGTACTTC.

In its sample, this clone was seen a few times. The genes are TRBV29-1 and TRBJ2-7; D perhaps matches TRBD2 (6 bases). This CDR3 contains 12 residues. Deletions cut 7 bases from V and 0 bases from J, with 10 bases between. CDR1 is SQVTM and CDR2 is ANQGSEA in the germline V gene. The CDR3 spells CSAGGSSYEQYF. The CDR3 DNA reads TGCAGCGCCGGAGGGAGCTCCTACGAGCAGTACTTC.

The gene calls are TRBV5-4 and TRBJ1-3, with D maybe TRBD1 (6 bases). The CDR3 extends over 16 amino acids. The germline CDR1 and CDR2 sequences are SGHNT and YYREEE (reference sequence). Trimming took 0 bases from V and 0 from J, leaving 10 bases between them. CDR3 DNA: TGTGCCAGCAGCTTGGGACTGACAGGCTCTGGAAACACCATATATTTT. Protein product: CASSLGLTGSGNTIYF.

The chain is built from TRBV9 and TRBJ2-3; TRBD2 aligns across 11 bases. V shed 0 bases and J 3 bases; nucleotides not matched to a gene: 9. The CDR3 has 18 amino acids. Germline CDR1 SGDLS, CDR2 YYNGEE. The CDR3 region is CASSVAGSGRAGTDTQYF. DNA for the CDR3: TGTGCCAGCAGCGTAGCTGGTAGCGGGAGGGCGGGTACAGATACGCAGTATTTT.

This chain links TRBV5-5 with TRBJ1-2, with a tentative D call TRBD1 (5 bases). Trimming removed 1 base from V and 5 bases from J, with 21 bases in between. The CDR3 spans 17 residues. Germline V CDR1 and CDR2: SGHKS, YYEKEE (reference sequence). The CDR3 reads CASSLRRGSSDQYGYTF. As DNA, the CDR3 is TGTGCCAGCAGCTTGAGGAGGGGCTCCAGCGACCAGTATGGCTACACCTTC.

This clone appeared a few times. The chain carries TRBV15 and TRBJ2-7, with 7 bases matching TRBD2. The CDR3 totals 14 residues. The trim removed 1 base at V and 5 bases at J, leaving 5 bases unmatched. CDR1 is LNHNV and CDR2 is YYDKDF in the germline V gene (reference sequence). In nucleotides, the CDR3 is TGTGCCACCAGCAGAGGGACTAGAGAAGACGAGCAGTACTTC. Translating gives CATSRGTREDEQYF.

V usage is TRBV7-9 and J usage is TRBJ2-5; TRBD2 might be the D (6 bases). Germline CDR1 SEHNR, CDR2 FQNEAQ (reference sequence). This CDR3 is 14 amino acids long. The V end was cut by 3 bases, the J end by 4 bases, with 12 bases between. The CDR3 loop reads CASSFAGTGETQYF. For the CDR3, the DNA is TGTGCCAGCAGCTTTGCCGGGACTGGAGAGACCCAGTACTTC.

The V call is TRBV5-4, the J call TRBJ2-1; 7 bases are a match to TRBD2. This CDR3 contains 16 residues. With 4 bases clipped from V and 7 bases from J, the junction kept 14 bases outside the gene matches. CDR1 is SGHNT, CDR2 YYREEE, per germline (reference sequence). In DNA, the CDR3 is TGTGCCAGCAGCCTGGCGGGAGACAGATTTTGGAATGAGCAGTTCTTC. As protein: CASSLAGDRFWNEQFF.

V usage is TRBV28 and J usage is TRBJ1-2, with D perhaps TRBD1 (5 bases). The CDR3 contains 14 residues. V dropped 1 base and J dropped 7 bases, with 13 bases sitting between them. The germline gives CDR1 MDHEN, CDR2 SYDVKM. CDR3 amino acids: CASSLSTGDPGYTF. The CDR3 nucleotides read TGTGCCAGCAGTTTATCTACAGGAGATCCTGGCTACACCTTC.

The J gene is TRBJ2-3, the V gene TRBV4-1, with 9 bases matching TRBD2. Trimming removed 8 bases from V and 5 bases from J; junction bases left unmatched: 14. The germline CDR1 and CDR2 sequences are MGHRA and YSYEKL. This CDR3 comprises 16 residues. CDR3 sequence (DNA): TGCGCCAGCCGCCTTAGTGGCGGGAGGGCCATAGATACGCAGTATTTT. Its protein is CASRLSGGRAIDTQYF.

The rearrangement joins TRBV30 to TRBJ2-5; 7 nucleotides align to TRBD1. The germline CDR1 and CDR2 sequences are GTSNPN and SVGIG (reference sequence). J lost 3 bases, V lost 2 bases, and 3 bases had no gene match. This CDR3 contains 13 residues. In DNA, the CDR3 is TGTGCCTGGAGTCCCGGGACAGAAGAGACCCAGTACTTC. This gives the protein CAWSPGTEETQYF.

The rearrangement uses TRBV7-9 and TRBJ2-3; 12 bases match TRBD2. This CDR3 is 15 amino acids long. CDR1 and CDR2 from the germline V gene are SEHNR and FQNEAQ (reference sequence). J gave up 6 bases and V 5 bases, and 6 bases lay outside the gene matches. The CDR3 region is CASSHSSGREDTQYF. The CDR3 nucleotides read TGTGCCAGCAGCCATTCTAGCGGGAGGGAGGATACGCAGTATTTT. The whole variable domain, filled in from reference TRBV7-9 and TRBJ2-3, reads DTGVSQNPRHKITKRGQNVTFRCDPISEHNRLYWYRQTLGQGPEFLTYFQNEAQLEKSRLLSDRFSAERPKGSFSTLEIQRTEQGDSAMYLCASSHSSGREDTQYFGPGTRLTVL.

This rearrangement joins TRBV5-1 to TRBJ2-1; 12 bases agree with TRBD2. The CDR3 is made up of 16 amino acids. V lost 2 bases, J lost 8 bases, and 8 bases stayed unmatched. The germline V gene has CDR1 SGHRS and CDR2 YFSETQ. CDR3 nucleotides: TGCGCCAGCAGCTTAAGACTAGCGGGAGAATCTTATGAGCAGTTCTTC. Amino acids: CASSLRLAGESYEQFF.

This chain uses TRBV9 with TRBJ1-3; 8 bases line up with TRBD1. Germline CDR1 reads SGDLS; CDR2 reads YYNGEE. The CDR3 runs to 14 residues. V lost 3 bases to trimming and J lost 4 bases; unmatched junction nucleotides: 3. This chain's CDR3 is CASSAGGSGNTIYF. CDR3 sequence (DNA): TGTGCCAGCAGCGCAGGGGGCTCAGGAAACACCATATATTTT.